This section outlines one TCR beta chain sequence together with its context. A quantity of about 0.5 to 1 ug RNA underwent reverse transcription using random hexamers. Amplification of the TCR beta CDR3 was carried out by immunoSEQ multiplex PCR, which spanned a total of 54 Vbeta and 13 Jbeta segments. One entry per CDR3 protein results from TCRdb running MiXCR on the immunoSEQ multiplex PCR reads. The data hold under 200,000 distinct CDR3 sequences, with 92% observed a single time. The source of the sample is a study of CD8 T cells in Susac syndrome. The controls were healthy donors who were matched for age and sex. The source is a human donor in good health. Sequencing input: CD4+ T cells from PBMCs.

The CDR3 region is CASSYYLLAGDYEQYF. The CDR3 DNA follows: TGTGCCAGCAGTTACTACCTTCTAGCGGGAGACTACGAGCAGTACTTC. The rearrangement uses TRBV6-5 and TRBJ2-7, with 10 bases fitting TRBD2. Germline V CDR1 and CDR2: MNHEY, SVGAGI. With 1 base clipped from V and 3 bases from J, the junction kept 6 bases outside the gene matches. CDR3 length: 16 amino acids.